This T cell receptor (beta chain) was recovered during a study of blood T cell repertoires in COVID-19 (dated by TCRdb to 2018 to 2020). A note on the overall study: Samples from collaborators originated in the United States, Italy and Spain and spanned both the acute and convalescent phases of COVID-19. HLA class I and class II types, where available, came from metadata supplied by the sample provider rather than from assay-based typing. The samples were drawn from two sources: the first 160 participants of the ongoing ImmuneRACE study, and 1,000 to 1,500 subjects contributed by 6 global collaborators. The prospective study material was composed of cDNA or gDNA derived from T cells, B-cell-depleted T cells, or PBMCs. The repertoires were made available in a free public database intended to serve as a resource for research on the immune response to SARS-CoV-2. Sample metadata almost always included a de-identified subject ID, COVID-19 status, age in years and sex. The dataset comprised deeply sampled blood TCRbeta repertoires from subjects exposed to, actively infected with, or recovered from COVID-19.

On this clone: Its binding antigen is unknown. There are no base qualities to consult, and no much larger clone falls within one base.

Ends trimmed: V by 2 bases, J by 2 bases; bases unmatched to a gene: 9. Per the germline V gene, MRHNA is the CDR1 and SNTAGT is the CDR2. From its cysteine to its phenylalanine, the CDR3 spans 18 amino acids. Solely the CDR3 DNA is kept, with 54 bases framed from the first base. Collaborating institutions collected whole blood in K2EDTA tubes following their own protocols. For TCRbeta analysis, collaborator samples were shipped as frozen whole blood, as isolated PBMCs, or as DNA extracted from either sample type. Broader findings and caveats from the paper: How much clinical and demographic metadata was included differed by source and by participant, and the metadata was provided uncurated.

The immunoSEQ Assay, a bias-controlled multiplex PCR, was used to amplify TCRbeta CDR3 regions from genomic DNA. For the original study's pipeline: Within the assay, amplification of reference gene primers was used to estimate how many nucleated cells each sample contained. To quantify the absolute abundance of each unique TCRbeta CDR3 rearrangement, sequence reads were collapsed and filtered. For each sample, productive Simpson clonality was calculated by taking the square root of Simpson's diversity index across productive rearrangements. TCRdb holds this immuneACCESS table with in-frame rearrangements only. Some clones are missing; in checked studies, unresolved V genes explain under half, and the rest has no known cause. The D gene and trimming were derived from the DNA, and the V and J assignments and clone size from that table. This sample lists around 72,000 clones; approximately 87% were detected once. 15% to 20% of the sample is taken by the ten largest.

What was sequenced was peripheral blood. The chain couples TRBV6-4 to TRBJ2-3, and 11 junction bases match TRBD1. The TCR originated in a woman older than 75 with acute or convalescent COVID-19. The base sequence is TGTGCCAGCAGTGACCCAAAGCGGACAGGGGGCATCACAGATACGCAGTATTTT. Its protein is CASSDPKRTGGITDTQYF.